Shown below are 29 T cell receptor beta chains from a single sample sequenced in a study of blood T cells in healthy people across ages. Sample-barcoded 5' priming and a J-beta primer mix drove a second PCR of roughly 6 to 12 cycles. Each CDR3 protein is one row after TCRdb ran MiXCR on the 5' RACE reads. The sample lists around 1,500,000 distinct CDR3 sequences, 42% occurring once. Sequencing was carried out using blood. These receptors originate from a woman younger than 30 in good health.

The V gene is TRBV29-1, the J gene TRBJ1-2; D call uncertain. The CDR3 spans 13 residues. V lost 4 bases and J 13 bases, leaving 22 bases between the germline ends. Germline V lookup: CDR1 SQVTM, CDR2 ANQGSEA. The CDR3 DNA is TGCAGCGTTGTAATGTCCGGGGAATCCGTAGGCACCTTC. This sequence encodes CSVVMSGESVGTF.

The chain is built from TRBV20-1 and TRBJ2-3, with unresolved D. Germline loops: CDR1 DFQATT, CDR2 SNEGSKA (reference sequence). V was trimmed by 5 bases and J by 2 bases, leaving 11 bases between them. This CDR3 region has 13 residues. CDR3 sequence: CSAALFVTDTQYF. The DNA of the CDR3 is TGCAGTGCTGCTCTTTTTGTCACAGATACGCAGTATTTT.

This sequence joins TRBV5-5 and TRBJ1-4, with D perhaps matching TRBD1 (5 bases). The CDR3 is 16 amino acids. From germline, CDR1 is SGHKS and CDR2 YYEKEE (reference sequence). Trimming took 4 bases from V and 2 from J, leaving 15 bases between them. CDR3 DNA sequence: TGTGCCAGCAGCAAACGGCTCAGGGAGACTAATGAAAAACTGTTTTTT. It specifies CASSKRLRETNEKLFF.

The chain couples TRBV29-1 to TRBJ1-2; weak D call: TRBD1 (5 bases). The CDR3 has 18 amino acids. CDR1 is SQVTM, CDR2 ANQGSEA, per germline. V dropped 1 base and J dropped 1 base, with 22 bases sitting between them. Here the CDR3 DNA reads TGCAGCGTTGAAGCCCCCCCAGCGGGGACCCCTCTTAACTATGGCTACACCTTC. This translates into CSVEAPPAGTPLNYGYTF.

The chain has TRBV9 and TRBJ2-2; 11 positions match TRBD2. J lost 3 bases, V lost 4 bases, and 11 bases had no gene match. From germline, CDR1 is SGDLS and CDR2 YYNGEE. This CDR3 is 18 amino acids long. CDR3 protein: CASSSPLAGGPDTGELFF. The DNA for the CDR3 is TGTGCCAGCAGCTCCCCCCTAGCGGGGGGCCCCGACACCGGGGAGCTGTTTTTT.

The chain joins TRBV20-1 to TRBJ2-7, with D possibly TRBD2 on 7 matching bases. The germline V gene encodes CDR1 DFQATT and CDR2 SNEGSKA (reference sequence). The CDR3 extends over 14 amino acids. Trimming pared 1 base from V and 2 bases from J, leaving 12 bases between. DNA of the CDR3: TGCAGTGCTAGAGTGGGGGGGGCGGCCTACGAGCAGTACTTC. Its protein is CSARVGGAAYEQYF.

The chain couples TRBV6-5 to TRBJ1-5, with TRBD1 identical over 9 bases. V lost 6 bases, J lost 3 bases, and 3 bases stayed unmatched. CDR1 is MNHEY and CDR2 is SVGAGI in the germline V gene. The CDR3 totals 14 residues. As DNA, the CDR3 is TGTGCCAGCAGGGGGACAGGGCTCAATCAGCCCCAGCATTTT. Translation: CASRGTGLNQPQHF.

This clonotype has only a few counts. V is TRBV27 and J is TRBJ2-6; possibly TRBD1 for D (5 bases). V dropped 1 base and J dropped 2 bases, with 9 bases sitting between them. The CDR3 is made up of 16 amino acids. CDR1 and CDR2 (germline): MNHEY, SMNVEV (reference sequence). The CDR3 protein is CASSLLGAAGANVLTF. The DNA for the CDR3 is TGTGCCAGCAGTTTATTAGGGGCGGCTGGGGCCAACGTCCTGACTTTC.

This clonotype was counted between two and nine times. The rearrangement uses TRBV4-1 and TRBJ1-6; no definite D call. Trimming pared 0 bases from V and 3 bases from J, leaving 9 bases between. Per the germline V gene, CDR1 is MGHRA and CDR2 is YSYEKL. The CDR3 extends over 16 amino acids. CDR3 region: CASSQEAGDYNSPLHF. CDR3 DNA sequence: TGCGCCAGCAGCCAAGAAGCCGGGGACTATAATTCACCCCTCCACTTT.

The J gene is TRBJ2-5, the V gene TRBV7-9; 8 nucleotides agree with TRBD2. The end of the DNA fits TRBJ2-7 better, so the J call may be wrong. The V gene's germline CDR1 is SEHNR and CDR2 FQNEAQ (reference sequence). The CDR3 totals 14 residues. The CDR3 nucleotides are TGTGCCAGCCGGGCGGGAGCGGGAGAGCACGAGCAGTACTTC. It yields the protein CASRAGAGEHEQYF.

The CDR3 spells CASSVKGLAGISTDTQYF. The CDR3 bases are TGTGCCAGCAGTGTTAAGGGACTAGCGGGTATCAGCACAGATACGCAGTATTTT. V gene TRBV6-1 combines with J gene TRBJ2-3, with 12 bases identical to TRBD2. The CDR3 loop spans 18 amino acids. V dropped 4 bases and J dropped 0; count of bases not matched to a gene: 8. Germline V lookup: CDR1 MNHNS, CDR2 SASEGT.

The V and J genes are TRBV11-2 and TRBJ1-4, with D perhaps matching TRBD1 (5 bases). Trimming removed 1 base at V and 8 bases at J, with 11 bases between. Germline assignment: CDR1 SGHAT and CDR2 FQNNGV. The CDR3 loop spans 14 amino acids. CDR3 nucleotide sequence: TGTGCCAGCAGCTTAGTTGGGACGGGAGAAAAACTGTTTTTT. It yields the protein CASSLVGTGEKLFF.

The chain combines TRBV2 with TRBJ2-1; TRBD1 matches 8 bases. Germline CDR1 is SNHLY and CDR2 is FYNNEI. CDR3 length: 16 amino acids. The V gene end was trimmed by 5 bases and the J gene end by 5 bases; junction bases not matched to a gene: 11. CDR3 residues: CASSKTGAGRNNEQFF. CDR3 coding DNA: TGTGCCAGCAGTAAGACAGGGGCTGGTAGGAACAATGAGCAGTTCTTC.

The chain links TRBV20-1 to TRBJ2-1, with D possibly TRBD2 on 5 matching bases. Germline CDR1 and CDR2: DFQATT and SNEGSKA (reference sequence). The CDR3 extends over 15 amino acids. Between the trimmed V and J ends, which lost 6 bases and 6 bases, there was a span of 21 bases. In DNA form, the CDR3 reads TGCAGTGCCGAGAGGGCCTTGGGAGTTACCAATGAGCAGTTCTTC. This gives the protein CSAERALGVTNEQFF.

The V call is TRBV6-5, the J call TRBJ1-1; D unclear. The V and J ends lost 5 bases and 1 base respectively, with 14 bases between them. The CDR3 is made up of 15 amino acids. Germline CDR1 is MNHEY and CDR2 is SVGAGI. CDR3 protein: CASSEPAGQNTEAFF. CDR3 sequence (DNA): TGTGCCAGCAGTGAGCCGGCCGGCCAGAACACTGAAGCTTTCTTT.

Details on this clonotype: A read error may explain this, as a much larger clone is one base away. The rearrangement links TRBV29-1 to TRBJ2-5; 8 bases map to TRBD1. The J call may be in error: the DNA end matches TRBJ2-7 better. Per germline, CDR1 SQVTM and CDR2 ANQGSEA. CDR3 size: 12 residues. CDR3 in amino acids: CSARQGQYEQYF. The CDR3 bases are TGCAGCGCGAGACAGGGGCAGTACGAGCAGTACTTC.

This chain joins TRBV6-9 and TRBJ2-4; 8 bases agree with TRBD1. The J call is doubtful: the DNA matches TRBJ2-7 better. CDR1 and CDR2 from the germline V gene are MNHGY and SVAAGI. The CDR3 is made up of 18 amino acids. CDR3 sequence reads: CASSSTPDRATLSGEQYF. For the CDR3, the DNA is TGTGCCAGCAGTTCTACACCGGACAGGGCTACCCTATCAGGCGAGCAGTACTTC.

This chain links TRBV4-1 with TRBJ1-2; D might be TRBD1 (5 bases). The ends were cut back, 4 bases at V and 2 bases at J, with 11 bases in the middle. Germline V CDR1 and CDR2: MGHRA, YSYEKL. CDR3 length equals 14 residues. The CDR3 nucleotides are TGCGCCAGCAGCCCGGGACTCCTGAACTATGGCTACACCTTC. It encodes CASSPGLLNYGYTF.

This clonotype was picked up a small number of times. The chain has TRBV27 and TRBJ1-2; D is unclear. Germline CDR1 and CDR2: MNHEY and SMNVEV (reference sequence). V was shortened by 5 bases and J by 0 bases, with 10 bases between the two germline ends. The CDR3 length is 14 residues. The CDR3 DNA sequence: TGTGCCAGCAGTCTATTTCCGGCTAACTATGGCTACACCTTC. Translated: CASSLFPANYGYTF.

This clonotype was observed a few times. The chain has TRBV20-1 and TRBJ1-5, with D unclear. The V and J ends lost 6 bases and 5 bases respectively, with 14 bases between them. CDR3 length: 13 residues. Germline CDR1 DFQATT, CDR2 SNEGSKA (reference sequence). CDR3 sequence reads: CSAHAQPDQPQHF. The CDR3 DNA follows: TGCAGTGCCCACGCACAGCCAGATCAGCCCCAGCATTTT.

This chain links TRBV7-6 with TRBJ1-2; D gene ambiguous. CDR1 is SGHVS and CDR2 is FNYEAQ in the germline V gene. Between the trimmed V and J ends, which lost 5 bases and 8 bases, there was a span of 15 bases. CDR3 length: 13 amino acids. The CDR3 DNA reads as TGTGCCAGCAGCGTGTGGTCGGGAGAGGGCTACACCTTC. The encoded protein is CASSVWSGEGYTF.

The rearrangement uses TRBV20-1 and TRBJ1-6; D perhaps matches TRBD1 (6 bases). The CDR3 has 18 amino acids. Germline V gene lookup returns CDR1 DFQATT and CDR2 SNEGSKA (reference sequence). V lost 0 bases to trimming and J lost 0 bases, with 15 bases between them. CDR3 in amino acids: CSARDGRGQSSYNSPLHF. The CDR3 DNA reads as TGCAGTGCTAGAGACGGCAGGGGCCAAAGCTCCTATAATTCACCCCTCCACTTT.

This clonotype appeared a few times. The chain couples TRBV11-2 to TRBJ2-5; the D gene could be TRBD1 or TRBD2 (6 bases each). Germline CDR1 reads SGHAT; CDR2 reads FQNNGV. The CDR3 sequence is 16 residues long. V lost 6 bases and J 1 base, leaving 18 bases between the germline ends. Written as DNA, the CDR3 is TGTGCCAGCAGGAAGAGGGGGGTTCTTTCCCAAGAGACCCAGTACTTC. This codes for CASRKRGVLSQETQYF.

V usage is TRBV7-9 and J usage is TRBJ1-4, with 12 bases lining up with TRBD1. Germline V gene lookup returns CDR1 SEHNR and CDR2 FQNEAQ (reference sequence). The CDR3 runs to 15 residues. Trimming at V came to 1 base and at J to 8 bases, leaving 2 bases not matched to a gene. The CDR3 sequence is CASSLEGTGGEKLFF. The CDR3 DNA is TGTGCCAGCAGCTTAGAAGGGACAGGGGGCGAAAAACTGTTTTTT.

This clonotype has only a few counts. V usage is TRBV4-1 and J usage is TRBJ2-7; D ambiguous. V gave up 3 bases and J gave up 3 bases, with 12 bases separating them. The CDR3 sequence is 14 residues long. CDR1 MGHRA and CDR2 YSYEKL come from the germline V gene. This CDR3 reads CASSHVGVLYEQYF. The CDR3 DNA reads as TGCGCCAGCAGCCATGTTGGAGTTCTCTACGAGCAGTACTTC.

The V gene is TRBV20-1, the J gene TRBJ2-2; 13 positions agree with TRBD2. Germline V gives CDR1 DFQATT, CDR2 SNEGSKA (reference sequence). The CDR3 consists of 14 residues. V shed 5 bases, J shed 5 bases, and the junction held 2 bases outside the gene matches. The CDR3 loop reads CSAPGLAGTGELFF. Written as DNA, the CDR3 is TGCAGTGCTCCGGGACTAGCGGGGACCGGGGAGCTGTTTTTT.

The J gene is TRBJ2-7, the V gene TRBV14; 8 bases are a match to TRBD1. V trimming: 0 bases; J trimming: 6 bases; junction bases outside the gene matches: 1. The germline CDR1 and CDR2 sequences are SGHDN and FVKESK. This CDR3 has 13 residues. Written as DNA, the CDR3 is TGTGCCAGCAGCCAAGATCAGGGGGCCGAGCAGTACTTC. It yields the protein CASSQDQGAEQYF.

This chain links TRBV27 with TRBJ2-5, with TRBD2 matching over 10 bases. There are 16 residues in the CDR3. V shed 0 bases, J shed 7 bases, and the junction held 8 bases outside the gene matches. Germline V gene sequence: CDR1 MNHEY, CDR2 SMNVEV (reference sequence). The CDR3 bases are TGTGCCAGCAGTTTATCGCCTAGCGGGAGTAAGGGGACCCAGTACTTC. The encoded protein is CASSLSPSGSKGTQYF.

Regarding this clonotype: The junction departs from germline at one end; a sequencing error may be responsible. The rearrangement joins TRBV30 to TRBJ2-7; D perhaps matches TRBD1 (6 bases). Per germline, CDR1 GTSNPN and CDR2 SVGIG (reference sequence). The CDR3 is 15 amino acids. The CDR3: CAWSVTGPTSYERYF. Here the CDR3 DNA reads TGTGCCTGGAGTGTAACAGGGCCGACCTCCTACGAGCGGTACTTC. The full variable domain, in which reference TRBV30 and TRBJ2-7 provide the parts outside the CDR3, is SQTIHQWPATLVQPVGSPLSLECTVEGTSNPNLYWYRQAAGRGLQLLFYSVGIGQISSEVPQNLSASRPQDRQFILSSKKLLLSDSGFYLCAWSVTGPTSYERYFGPGTRLTVT.